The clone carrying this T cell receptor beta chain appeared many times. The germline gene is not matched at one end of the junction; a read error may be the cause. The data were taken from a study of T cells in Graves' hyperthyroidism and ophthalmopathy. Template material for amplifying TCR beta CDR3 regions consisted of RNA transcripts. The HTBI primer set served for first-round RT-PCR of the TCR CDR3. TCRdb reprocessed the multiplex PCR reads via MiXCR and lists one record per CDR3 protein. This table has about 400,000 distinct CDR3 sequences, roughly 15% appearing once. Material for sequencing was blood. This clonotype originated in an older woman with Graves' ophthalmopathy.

CDR3 sequence (DNA): TGTGCCTGGAGTCAGCCAGGCGGTCAAGTGACCCAGTACTTC. This translates into CAWSQPGGQVTQYF. The chain carries TRBV30 and TRBJ2-5; unclear D gene. This CDR3 is 14 amino acids long. CDR1 is GTSNPN, CDR2 SVGIG, per germline (reference sequence).